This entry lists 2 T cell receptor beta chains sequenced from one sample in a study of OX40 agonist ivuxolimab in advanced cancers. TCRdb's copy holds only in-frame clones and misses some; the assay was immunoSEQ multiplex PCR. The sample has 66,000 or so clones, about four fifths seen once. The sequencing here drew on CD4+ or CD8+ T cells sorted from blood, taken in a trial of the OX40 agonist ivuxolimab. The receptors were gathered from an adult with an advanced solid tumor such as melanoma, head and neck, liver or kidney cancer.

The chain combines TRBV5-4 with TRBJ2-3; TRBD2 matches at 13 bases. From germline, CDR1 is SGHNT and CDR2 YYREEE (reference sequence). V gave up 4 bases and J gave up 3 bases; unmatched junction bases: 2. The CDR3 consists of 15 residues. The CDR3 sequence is CASSAGLAGTDTQYF. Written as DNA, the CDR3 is TGTGCCAGCAGCGCGGGACTAGCGGGGACAGATACGCAGTATTTT.

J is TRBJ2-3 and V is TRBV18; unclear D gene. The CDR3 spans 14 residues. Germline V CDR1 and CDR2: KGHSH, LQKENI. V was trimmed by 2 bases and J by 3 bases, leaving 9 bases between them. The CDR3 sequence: CASSPAAGTDTQYF. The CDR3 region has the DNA TGTGCCAGCTCACCAGCAGCCGGGACAGATACGCAGTATTTT.